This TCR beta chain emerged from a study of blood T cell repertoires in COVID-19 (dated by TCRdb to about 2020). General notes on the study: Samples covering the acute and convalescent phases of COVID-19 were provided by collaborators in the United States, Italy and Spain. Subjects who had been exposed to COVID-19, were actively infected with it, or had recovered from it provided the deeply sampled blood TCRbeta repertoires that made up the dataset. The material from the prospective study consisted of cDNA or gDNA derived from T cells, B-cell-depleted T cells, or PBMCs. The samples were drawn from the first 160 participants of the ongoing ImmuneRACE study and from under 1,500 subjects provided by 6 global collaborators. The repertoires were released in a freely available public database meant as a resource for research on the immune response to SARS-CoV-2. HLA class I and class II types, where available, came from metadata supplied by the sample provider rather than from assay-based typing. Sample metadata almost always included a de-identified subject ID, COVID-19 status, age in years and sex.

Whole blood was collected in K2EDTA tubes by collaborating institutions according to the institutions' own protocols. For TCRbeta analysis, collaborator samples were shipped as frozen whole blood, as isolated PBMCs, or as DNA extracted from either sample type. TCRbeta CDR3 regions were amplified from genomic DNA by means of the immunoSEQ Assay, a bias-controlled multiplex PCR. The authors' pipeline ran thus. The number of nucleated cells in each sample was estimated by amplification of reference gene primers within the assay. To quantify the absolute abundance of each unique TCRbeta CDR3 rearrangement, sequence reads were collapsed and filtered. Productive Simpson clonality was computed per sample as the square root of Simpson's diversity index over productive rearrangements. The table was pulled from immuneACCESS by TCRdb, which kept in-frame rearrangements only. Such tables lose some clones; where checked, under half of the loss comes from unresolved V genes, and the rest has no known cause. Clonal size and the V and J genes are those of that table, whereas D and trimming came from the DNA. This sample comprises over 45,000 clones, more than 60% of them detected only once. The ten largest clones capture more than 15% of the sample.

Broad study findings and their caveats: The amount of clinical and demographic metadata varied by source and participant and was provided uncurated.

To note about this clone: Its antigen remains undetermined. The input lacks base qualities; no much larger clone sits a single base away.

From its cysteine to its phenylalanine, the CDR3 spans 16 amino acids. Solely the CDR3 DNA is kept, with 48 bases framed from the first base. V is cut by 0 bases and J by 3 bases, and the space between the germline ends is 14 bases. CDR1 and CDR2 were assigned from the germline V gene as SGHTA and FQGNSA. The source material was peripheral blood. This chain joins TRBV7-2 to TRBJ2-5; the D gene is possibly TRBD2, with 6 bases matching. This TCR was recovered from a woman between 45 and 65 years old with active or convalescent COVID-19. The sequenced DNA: TGTGCCAGCAGCTTAGCCCCGCCTAGCGCCGAAGAGACCCAGTACTTC. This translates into CASSLAPPSAEETQYF.